This T cell receptor (beta chain) was captured by sequencing in a study of vaccination and CD4 T cells after COVID-19. General observations from the study: A relatively small number of convalescent patients were studied, and no early post-infection timepoints were included.

Cultured CD4+ T cell DNA was sequenced using the Oncomine TCR Beta short-read assay. TCRdb reanalysed the PCR reads using MiXCR and keeps one entry per CDR3 protein. This table holds over 20,000 distinct CDR3 sequences, approximately 48% found once. Trimming took 0 bases from V and 6 from J, leaving 11 bases between them. The CDR3 length is 14 residues. In germline, CDR1 is SGHRS, CDR2 YFSETQ. In regard to this clonotype: Its matching antigen is unknown.

Treatment denoted: roughly 11-day PBMC culture with coronavirus spike peptide pools or control peptides (ViraFEST assay). The chain combines TRBV5-1 with TRBJ2-3; TRBD1 is a possible D gene (5 bases). The sequenced sample consisted of CD4+ T cells from blood, cultured in vitro. The source of this sequence is a human donor who had recovered from COVID-19. The CDR3 is CASSLGTISDTQYF. The DNA for the CDR3 is TGCGCCAGCAGCTTGGGGACAATTTCGGATACGCAGTATTTT. Complete variable domain (other parts from reference TRBV5-1 and TRBJ2-3): KAGVTQTPRYLIKTRGQQVTLSCSPISGHRSVSWYQQTPGQGLQFLFEYFSETQRNKGNFPGRFSGRQFSNSRSEMNVSTLELGDSALYLCASSLGTISDTQYFGPGTRLTVL.